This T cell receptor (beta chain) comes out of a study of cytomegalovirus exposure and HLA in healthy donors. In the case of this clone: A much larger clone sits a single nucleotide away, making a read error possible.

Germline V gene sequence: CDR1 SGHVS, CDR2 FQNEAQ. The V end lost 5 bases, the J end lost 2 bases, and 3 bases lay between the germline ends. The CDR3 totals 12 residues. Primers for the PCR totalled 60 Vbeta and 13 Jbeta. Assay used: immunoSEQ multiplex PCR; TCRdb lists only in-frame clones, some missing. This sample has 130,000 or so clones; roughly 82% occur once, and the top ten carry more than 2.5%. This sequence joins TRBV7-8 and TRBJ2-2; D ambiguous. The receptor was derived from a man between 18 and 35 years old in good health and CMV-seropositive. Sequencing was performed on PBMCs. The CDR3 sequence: CASSLNTGELFF. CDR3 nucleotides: TGTGCCAGCAGCCTAAACACCGGGGAGCTGTTTTTT.